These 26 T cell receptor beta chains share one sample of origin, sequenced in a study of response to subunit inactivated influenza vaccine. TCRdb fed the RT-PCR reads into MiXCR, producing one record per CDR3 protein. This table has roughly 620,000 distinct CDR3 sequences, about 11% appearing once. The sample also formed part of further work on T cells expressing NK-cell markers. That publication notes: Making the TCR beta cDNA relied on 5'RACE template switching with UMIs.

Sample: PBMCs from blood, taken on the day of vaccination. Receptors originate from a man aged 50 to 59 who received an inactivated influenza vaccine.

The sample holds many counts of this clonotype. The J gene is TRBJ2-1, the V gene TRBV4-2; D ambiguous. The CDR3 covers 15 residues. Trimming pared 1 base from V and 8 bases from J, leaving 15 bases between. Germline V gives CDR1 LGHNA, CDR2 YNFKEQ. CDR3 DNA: TGTGCCAGCAGCCAAGGTCAGCTGACAAGTGATGAGCAGTTCTTC. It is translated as CASSQGQLTSDEQFF.

In nucleotides, the CDR3 is TGTGCCACCAGTGATTCGAAATCGTGGGGGGGCCCAGATACGCAGTATTTT. This translates into CATSDSKSWGGPDTQYF. The V call is TRBV24-1, the J call TRBJ2-3, with a possible D match to TRBD2 (7 bases). Trimming shortened V by 2 bases and J by 4 bases, and 18 bases separated the two germline ends. Germline assignment: CDR1 KGHDR and CDR2 SFDVKD. CDR3 length equals 17 residues.

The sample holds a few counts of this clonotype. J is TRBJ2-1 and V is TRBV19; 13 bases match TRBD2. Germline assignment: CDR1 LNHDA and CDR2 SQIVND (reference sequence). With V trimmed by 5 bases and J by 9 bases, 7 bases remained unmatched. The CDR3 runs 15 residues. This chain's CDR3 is CASSLPGLAGTEQFF. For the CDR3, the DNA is TGTGCCAGTAGTCTACCGGGACTAGCGGGAACTGAGCAGTTCTTC.

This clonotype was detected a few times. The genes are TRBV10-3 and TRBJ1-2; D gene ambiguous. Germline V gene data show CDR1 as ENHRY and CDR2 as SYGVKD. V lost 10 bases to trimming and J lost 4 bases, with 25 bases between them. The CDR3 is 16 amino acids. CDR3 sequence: CATGSTTPDEVYGYTF. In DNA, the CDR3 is TGTGCCACGGGTTCGACCACTCCTGATGAGGTCTATGGCTACACCTTC.

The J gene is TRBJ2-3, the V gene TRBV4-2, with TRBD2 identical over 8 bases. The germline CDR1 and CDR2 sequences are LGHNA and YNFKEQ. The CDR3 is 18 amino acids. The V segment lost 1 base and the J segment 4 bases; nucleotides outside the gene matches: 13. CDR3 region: CASSQAAHGAGVADTQYF. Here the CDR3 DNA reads TGTGCCAGCAGCCAAGCCGCCCACGGAGCGGGAGTTGCAGATACGCAGTATTTT.

This CDR3 reads CASSRSGRVEETQYF. CDR3 in DNA: TGCGCCAGCAGCCGCAGCGGGCGAGTAGAAGAGACCCAGTACTTC. The rearrangement links TRBV5-1 to TRBJ2-5; D possibly corresponds to TRBD2 (6 bases). Trimming cost V 4 bases and J 3 bases, with 16 bases left between them. Germline V gives CDR1 SGHRS, CDR2 YFSETQ. The CDR3 contains 15 residues.

The CDR3 coding sequence is TGTGCCAGCAGTTTGAAGGGGGTCCAGCAGTACTTC. It yields the protein CASSLKGVQQYF. The chain is built from TRBV28 and TRBJ2-7; TRBD1 is a possible D gene (6 bases). In germline, CDR1 is MDHEN, CDR2 SYDVKM. The V gene lost 3 bases and the J gene lost 8 bases, with 11 bases spanning the gap. The CDR3 covers 12 residues. The full variable domain, rest sourced from reference TRBV28 and TRBJ2-7, is DVKVTQSSRYLVKRTGEKVFLECVQDMDHENMFWYRQDPGLGLRLIYFSYDVKMKEKGDIPEGYSVSREKKERFSLILESASTNQTSMYLCASSLKGVQQYFGPGTRLTVT.

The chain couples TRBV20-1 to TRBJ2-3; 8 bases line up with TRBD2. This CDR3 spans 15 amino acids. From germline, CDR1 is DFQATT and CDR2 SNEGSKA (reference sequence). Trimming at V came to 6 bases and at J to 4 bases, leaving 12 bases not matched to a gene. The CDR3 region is CSASGTRGVADTQYF. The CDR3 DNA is TGCAGTGCCTCAGGGACTAGGGGGGTGGCAGATACGCAGTATTTT.

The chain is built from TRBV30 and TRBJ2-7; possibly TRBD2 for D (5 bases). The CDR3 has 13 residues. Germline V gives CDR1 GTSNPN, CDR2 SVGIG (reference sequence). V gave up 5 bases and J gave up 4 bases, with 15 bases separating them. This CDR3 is CAWDEGVGYEQYF. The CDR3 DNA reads TGTGCCTGGGACGAGGGCGTAGGGTACGAGCAGTACTTC.

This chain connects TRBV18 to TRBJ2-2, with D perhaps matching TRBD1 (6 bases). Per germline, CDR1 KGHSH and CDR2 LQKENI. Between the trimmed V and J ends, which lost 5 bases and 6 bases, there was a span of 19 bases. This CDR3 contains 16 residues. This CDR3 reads CASSATQGSNAGELFF. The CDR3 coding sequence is TGTGCCAGCTCAGCCACACAGGGTTCAAACGCCGGGGAGCTGTTTTTT.

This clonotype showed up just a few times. CDR3 DNA sequence: TGCAGTGCTAGAGATCTTCGTTTAGTTGAGACCCAGTACTTC. This codes for CSARDLRLVETQYF. The gene calls are TRBV20-1 and TRBJ2-5, with unresolved D. V was trimmed by 0 bases and J by 5 bases, leaving 13 bases between them. CDR3 length: 14 amino acids. The germline gives CDR1 DFQATT, CDR2 SNEGSKA (reference sequence).

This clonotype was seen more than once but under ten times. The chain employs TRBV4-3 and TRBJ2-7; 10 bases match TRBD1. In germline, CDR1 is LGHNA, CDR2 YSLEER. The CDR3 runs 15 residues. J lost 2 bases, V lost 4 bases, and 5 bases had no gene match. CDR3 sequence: CASSRRQGAAYEQYF. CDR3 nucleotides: TGCGCCAGCAGCCGGCGACAGGGGGCCGCCTACGAGCAGTACTTC.

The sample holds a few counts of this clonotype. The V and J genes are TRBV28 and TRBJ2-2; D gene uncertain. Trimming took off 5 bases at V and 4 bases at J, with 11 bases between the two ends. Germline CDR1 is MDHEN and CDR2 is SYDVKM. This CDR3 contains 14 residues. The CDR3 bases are TGTGCCAGCAGTCTCCGACGCTCCACCGGGGAGCTGTTTTTT. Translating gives CASSLRRSTGELFF.

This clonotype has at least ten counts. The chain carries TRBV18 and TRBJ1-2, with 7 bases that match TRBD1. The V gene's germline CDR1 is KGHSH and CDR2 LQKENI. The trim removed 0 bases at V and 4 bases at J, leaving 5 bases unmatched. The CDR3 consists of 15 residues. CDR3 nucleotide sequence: TGTGCCAGCTCACCACCGACAGGGCGGACCTATGGCTACACCTTC. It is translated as CASSPPTGRTYGYTF. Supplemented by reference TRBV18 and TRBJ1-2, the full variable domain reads NAGVMQNPRHLVRRRGQEARLRCSPMKGHSHVYWYRQLPEEGLKFMVYLQKENIIDESGMPKERFSAEFPKEGPSILRIQQVVRGDSAAYFCASSPPTGRTYGYTFGSGTRLTVV.

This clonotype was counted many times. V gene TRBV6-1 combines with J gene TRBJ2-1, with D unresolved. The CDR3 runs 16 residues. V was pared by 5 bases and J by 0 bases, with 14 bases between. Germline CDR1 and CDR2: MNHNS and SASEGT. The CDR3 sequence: CASSPRLQSSYNEQFF. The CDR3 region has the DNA TGTGCCAGCAGTCCTAGACTCCAAAGCTCCTACAATGAGCAGTTCTTC.

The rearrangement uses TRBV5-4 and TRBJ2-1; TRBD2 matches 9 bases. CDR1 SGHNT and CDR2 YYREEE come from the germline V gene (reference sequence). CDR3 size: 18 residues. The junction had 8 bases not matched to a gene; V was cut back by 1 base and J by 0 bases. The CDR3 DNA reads TGTGCCAGCAGCTTGCCAGCGGGGGGAGTCAGCTCCTACAATGAGCAGTTCTTC. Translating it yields CASSLPAGGVSSYNEQFF.

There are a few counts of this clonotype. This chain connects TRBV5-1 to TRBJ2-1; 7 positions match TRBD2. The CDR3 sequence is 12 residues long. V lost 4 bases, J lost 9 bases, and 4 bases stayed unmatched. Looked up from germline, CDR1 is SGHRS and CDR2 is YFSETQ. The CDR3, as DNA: TGCGCCAGCAGCAGGGAGGGGTTTGAGCAGTTCTTC. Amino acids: CASSREGFEQFF.

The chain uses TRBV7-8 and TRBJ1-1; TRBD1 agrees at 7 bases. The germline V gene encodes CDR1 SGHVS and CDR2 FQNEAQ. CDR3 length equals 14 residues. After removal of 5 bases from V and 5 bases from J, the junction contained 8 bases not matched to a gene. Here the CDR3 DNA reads TGTGCCAGCAGCCTCGCGACAGGGCAAACTGAAGCTTTCTTT. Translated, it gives CASSLATGQTEAFF.

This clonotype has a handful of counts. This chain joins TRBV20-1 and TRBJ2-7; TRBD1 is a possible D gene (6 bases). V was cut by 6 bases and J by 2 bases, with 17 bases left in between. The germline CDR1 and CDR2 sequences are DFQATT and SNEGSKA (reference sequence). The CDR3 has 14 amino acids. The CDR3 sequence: CSAAGTWEPYEQYF. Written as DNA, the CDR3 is TGCAGTGCCGCTGGGACATGGGAACCCTACGAGCAGTACTTC.

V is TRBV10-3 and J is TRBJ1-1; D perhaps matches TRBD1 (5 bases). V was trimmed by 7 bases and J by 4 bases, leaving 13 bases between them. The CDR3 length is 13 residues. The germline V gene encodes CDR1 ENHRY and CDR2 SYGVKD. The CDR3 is CAITEEGVTEAFF. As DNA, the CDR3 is TGTGCCATCACCGAGGAAGGGGTCACTGAAGCTTTCTTT.

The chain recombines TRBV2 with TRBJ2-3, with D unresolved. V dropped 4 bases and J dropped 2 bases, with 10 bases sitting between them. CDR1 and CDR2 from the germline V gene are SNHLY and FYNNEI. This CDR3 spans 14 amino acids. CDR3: CASSVRINTDTQYF. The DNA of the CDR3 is TGTGCCAGCAGTGTTAGGATAAACACAGATACGCAGTATTTT. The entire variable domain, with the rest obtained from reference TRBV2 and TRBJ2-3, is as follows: EPEVTQTPSHQVTQMGQEVILRCVPISNHLYFYWYRQILGQKVEFLVSFYNNEISEKSEIFDDQFSVERPDGSNFTLKIRSTKLEDSAMYFCASSVRINTDTQYFGPGTRLTVL.

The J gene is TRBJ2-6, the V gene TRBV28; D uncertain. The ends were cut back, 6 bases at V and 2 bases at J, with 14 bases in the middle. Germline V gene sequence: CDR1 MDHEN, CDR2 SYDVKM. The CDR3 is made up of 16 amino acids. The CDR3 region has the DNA TGTGCCAGCAGGCCGGGCCCCGGTCCTGGGGCCAACGTCCTGACTTTC. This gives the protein CASRPGPGPGANVLTF.

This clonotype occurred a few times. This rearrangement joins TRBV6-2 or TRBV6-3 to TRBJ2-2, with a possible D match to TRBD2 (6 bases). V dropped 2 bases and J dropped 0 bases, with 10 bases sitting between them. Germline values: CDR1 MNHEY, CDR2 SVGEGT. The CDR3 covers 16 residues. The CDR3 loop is CASSYRAGTNTGELFF. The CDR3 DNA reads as TGTGCCAGCAGTTACCGGGCGGGAACGAACACCGGGGAGCTGTTTTTT.

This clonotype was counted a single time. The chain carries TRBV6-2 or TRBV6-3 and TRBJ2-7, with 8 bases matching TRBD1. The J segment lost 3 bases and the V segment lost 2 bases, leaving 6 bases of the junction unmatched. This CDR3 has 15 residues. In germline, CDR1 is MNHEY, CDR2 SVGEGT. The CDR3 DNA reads TGTGCCAGCAGTTACCATCGGACAGGGAACTACGAGCAGTACTTC. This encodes CASSYHRTGNYEQYF.

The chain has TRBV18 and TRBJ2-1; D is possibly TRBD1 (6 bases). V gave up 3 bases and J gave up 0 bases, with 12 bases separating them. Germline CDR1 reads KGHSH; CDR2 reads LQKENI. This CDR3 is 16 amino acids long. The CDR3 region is CASSPGHSGSYNEQFF. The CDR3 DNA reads TGTGCCAGCTCACCGGGACATTCGGGCTCCTACAATGAGCAGTTCTTC.

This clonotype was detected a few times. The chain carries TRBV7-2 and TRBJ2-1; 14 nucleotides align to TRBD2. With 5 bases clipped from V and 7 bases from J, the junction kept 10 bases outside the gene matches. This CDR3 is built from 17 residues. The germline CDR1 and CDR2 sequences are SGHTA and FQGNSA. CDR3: CASSKGLAGAEGNEQFF. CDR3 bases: TGTGCCAGCAGCAAGGGACTAGCGGGGGCTGAGGGGAATGAGCAGTTCTTC.